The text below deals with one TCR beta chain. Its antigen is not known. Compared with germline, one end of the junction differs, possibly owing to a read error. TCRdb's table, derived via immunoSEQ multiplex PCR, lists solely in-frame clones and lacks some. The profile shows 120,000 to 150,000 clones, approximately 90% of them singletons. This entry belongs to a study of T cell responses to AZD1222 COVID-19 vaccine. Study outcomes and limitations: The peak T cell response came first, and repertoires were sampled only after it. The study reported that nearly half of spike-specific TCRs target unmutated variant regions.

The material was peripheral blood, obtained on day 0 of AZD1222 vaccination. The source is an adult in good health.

The CDR3 here is CASSPPRGGLLDYEQYF. The CDR3 DNA reads TGTGCCAGCTCGCCACCACGGGGTGGGCTTTTGGACTACGAGCAGTACTTC. The rearrangement links TRBV18 to TRBJ2-7; TRBD2 is a possible D gene (5 bases). The CDR3 consists of 17 residues. Germline V gene data show CDR1 as KGHSH and CDR2 as LQKENI.